This is a list of T cell receptor beta chains from one sample in a study of T cells in Graves' hyperthyroidism and ophthalmopathy. A single record per CDR3 protein comes from TCRdb applying MiXCR to the multiplex PCR reads. The table lists about 840,000 distinct CDR3 sequences, 38% of them singletons. Sequenced: blood. The receptors shown here come from a man aged 18 to 35 with Graves' hyperthyroidism. The CDR3 runs from the conserved cysteine through the conserved F or W. A D gene is named only where the DNA matches it firmly. Size is omitted from some rows. Given values are once, few, many or a class for expanded clones.

TRBV12-3/TRBV12-4	TRBJ1-1	-	many	CASILPAFF	TGTGCCAGCATCCTGCCGGCTTTCTTT
TRBV7-9	TRBJ2-2	-	-	CASSPVWTPGELFF	TGTGCCAGCAGCCCCGTTTGGACCCCCGGGGAGCTGTTTTTT
TRBV12-3/TRBV12-4	TRBJ1-5	-	-	CASSLKGWDQPQHF	TGTGCCAGCAGCCTCAAAGGGTGGGATCAGCCCCAGCATTTT
TRBV29-1	TRBJ2-5	-	-	CSVEYQETQYF	TGCAGCGTCGAATACCAAGAGACCCAGTACTTC
TRBV9	TRBJ1-5	-	many	CASSVEGVGQPQHF	TGTGCCAGCAGCGTAGAAGGGGTGGGTCAGCCCCAGCATTTT
TRBV12-3/TRBV12-4	TRBJ1-5	-	many	CASSSGSGGNQPQHF	TGTGCCAGCAGTTCCGGTAGTGGGGGAAATCAGCCCCAGCATTTT
TRBV7-2	TRBJ2-2	-	-	CASSPVWGTGELFF	TGTGCCAGCAGCCCTGTGTGGGGCACCGGGGAGCTGTTTTTT
TRBV20-1	TRBJ1-4	TRBD1	many	CSAREHRGGEKLFF	TGCAGTGCTAGAGAACACAGGGGAGGAGAAAAACTGTTTTTT
TRBV3-1	TRBJ2-2	TRBD1	-	CASSQVSTGGNTGELFF	TGTGCCAGCAGCCAAGTCTCCACAGGGGGGAACACCGGGGAGCTGTTTTTT
TRBV7-2	TRBJ2-7	-	few	CASSSRAPPGEQYF	TGTGCCAGCAGCTCTAGGGCTCCTCCGGGGGAGCAGTACTTC
TRBV27	TRBJ1-1	TRBD1	-	CASSFRTGTEAFF	TGTGCCAGCAGTTTCCGGACAGGCACTGAAGCTTTCTTT
TRBV12-3/TRBV12-4	TRBJ2-2	TRBD2	few	CASIGEGTGELFF	TGTGCCAGCATCGGGGAGGGCACCGGGGAGCTGTTTTTT
TRBV24-1	TRBJ2-3	-	few	CATSDPSRGADTQYF	TGTGCCACCAGTGATCCTTCCCGGGGCGCAGATACGCAGTATTTT
TRBV29-1	TRBJ1-1	-	many	CSVEGRGNTEAFF	TGCAGCGTTGAAGGCAGGGGAAACACTGAAGCTTTCTTT
TRBV5-1	TRBJ1-6	-	many	CASSLQGPNSPLHF	TGCGCCAGCAGCTTGCAAGGGCCTAATTCACCCCTCCACTTT
TRBV7-2	TRBJ1-1	-	-	CASSSDIGAFF	TGTGCCAGCAGCTCGGACATCGGGGCTTTCTTT
TRBV7-2	TRBJ2-5	-	-	CASSGSGPIRETQYF	TGTGCCAGCAGCGGTAGTGGACCGATAAGGGAGACCCAGTACTTC
TRBV7-9	TRBJ2-7	TRBD2	-	CASSFLAGPYEQYF	TGTGCCAGCAGCTTTCTAGCGGGACCCTACGAGCAGTACTTC
TRBV19	TRBJ2-7	-	few	CASSLTVATTRPTYEQYF	TGTGCCAGTAGTCTAACAGTTGCGACTACCCGTCCCACCTACGAGCAGTACTTC
TRBV7-9	TRBJ1-1	-	few	CASSFRIEVNPEAFF	TGTGCCAGCAGCTTCAGGATTGAGGTGAACCCTGAAGCTTTCTTT
TRBV7-8	TRBJ2-7	TRBD2	-	CASSQELAGARYEQYF	TGTGCCAGCAGCCAGGAACTAGCGGGAGCTCGCTACGAGCAGTACTTC
TRBV7-9	TRBJ1-5	-	-	CASSLQPRGQPQHF	TGTGCCAGCAGCTTGCAACCCAGGGGTCAGCCCCAGCATTTT
TRBV5-1	TRBJ2-2	-	-	CASKEQGELFF	TGCGCCAGCAAGGAACAGGGGGAGCTGTTTTTT
TRBV29-1	TRBJ1-1	-	many	CSVGSGRMNTEAFF	TGCAGCGTTGGTTCGGGACGGATGAACACTGAAGCTTTCTTT
TRBV7-3	TRBJ1-6	-	many	CASSLISGVGSPLHF	TGTGCCAGCAGCTTAATATCAGGGGTGGGTTCACCCCTCCACTTT
TRBV12-3/TRBV12-4	TRBJ2-6	TRBD1	-	CASSDRTGGSSGANVLTF	TGTGCCAGCAGTGACCGGACAGGGGGTAGCTCTGGGGCCAACGTCCTGACTTTC
TRBV29-1	TRBJ2-6	-	-	CSLARVSGANVLTF	TGCAGCTTAGCCAGGGTTTCTGGGGCCAACGTCCTGACTTTC
TRBV5-1	TRBJ1-4	-	few	CASSLLGEEKLFF	TGCGCCAGCAGCTTGTTGGGGGAAGAAAAACTGTTTTTT